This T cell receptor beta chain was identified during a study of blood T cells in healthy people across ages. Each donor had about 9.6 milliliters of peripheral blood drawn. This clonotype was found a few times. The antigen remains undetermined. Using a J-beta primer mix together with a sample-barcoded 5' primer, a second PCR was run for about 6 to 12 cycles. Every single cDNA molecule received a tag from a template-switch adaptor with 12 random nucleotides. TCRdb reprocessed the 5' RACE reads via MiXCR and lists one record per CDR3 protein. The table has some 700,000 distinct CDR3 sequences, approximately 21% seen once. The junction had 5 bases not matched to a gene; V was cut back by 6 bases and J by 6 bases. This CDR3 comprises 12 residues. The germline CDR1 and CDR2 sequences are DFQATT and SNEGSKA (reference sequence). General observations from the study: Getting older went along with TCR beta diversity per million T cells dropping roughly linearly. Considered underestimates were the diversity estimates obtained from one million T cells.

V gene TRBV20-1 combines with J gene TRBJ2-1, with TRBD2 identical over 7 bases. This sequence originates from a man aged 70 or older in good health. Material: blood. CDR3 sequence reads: CSARGGGNEQFF. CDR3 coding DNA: TGCAGTGCCCGTGGGGGGGGCAATGAGCAGTTCTTC.